These T cell receptor beta chains were read from a single sample in a study of cytomegalovirus exposure and HLA in healthy donors. The assay was immunoSEQ multiplex PCR, and TCRdb's table has in-frame clones only and misses some. The sample carries under 200,000 clones, 77% recorded once. Sequenced sample: PBMCs. These TCRs come from a woman in her forties in good health and CMV-seropositive. CDR3s include the opening cysteine and the closing phenylalanine or tryptophan. D genes are given only for firm matches. The listing skips clone size in some rows; elsewhere it reads once, few, many or a size class.

j_call	clone_size	d_call	v_call	cdr3_aa	cdr3_nt
TRBJ2-2	NA	NA	TRBV19	CASSIAKNTGELFF	TGTGCCAGTAGTATAGCCAAGAACACCGGGGAGCTGTTTTTT
TRBJ1-4	NA	TRBD1	TRBV2	CASSGTGLVEKLFF	TGTGCCAGCTCGGGGACAGGGTTGGTTGAAAAACTGTTTTTT
TRBJ2-1	NA	NA	TRBV5-6	CASSGRKLNAGNNEQFF	TGTGCCAGCAGCGGACGTAAATTGAACGCGGGGAACAATGAGCAGTTCTTC
TRBJ1-1	NA	NA	TRBV5-5	CASSLSSGTEAFF	TGTGCCAGCAGCTTGAGTTCGGGGACTGAAGCTTTCTTT
TRBJ1-1	NA	NA	TRBV10-1	CASSRVTGGEAFF	TGCGCCAGCAGTCGAGTGACAGGAGGCGAAGCTTTCTTT
TRBJ2-1	NA	TRBD1	TRBV5-4	CASSLARGQYNEQFF	TGTGCCAGCAGCTTGGCTAGGGGGCAATACAATGAGCAGTTCTTC
TRBJ2-2	few	TRBD2	TRBV9	CASSPHPLAGGNNGELFF	TGTGCCAGCAGCCCCCACCCACTAGCGGGGGGGAACAACGGGGAGCTGTTTTTT
TRBJ2-1	NA	TRBD2	TRBV2	CASRRGLSYNEQFF	TGTGCCAGCAGGCGGGGGTTGTCCTACAATGAGCAGTTCTTC
TRBJ2-1	NA	NA	TRBV28	CASSLTRREQFF	TGTGCCAGCAGTTTGACTAGGAGGGAGCAGTTCTTC
TRBJ2-7	NA	TRBD1	TRBV5-4	CASSSTSGTGLYEQYF	TGTGCCAGCAGCAGTACTTCCGGGACAGGGCTATACGAGCAGTACTTC
TRBJ1-2	NA	NA	TRBV13	CASIKSDDRLYGYTF	TGTGCCAGCATCAAAAGTGACGACAGACTCTATGGCTACACCTTC